These T cell receptor beta chains were read from a single sample in a study of blood T cell repertoires in COVID-19. Profiling relied on immunoSEQ multiplex PCR, and the TCRdb table lists in-frame clones only, not all of them. The table shows roughly 200,000 clones, with approximately 83% occurring only once. The sequenced sample consisted of peripheral blood. The receptors stem from a man in his fifties or sixties with acute or convalescent COVID-19. The CDR3 runs from the conserved cysteine through the conserved F or W. The D gene is left open where the match is weak.

j_call v_call d_call cdr3_length cdr3_nt cdr3_aa
TRBJ2-1 TRBV7-6 TRBD1 13 TGTGCCAGCAGCTCCGGACAGGGCAGGGAGCAGTTCTTC CASSSGQGREQFF
TRBJ2-2 TRBV19 NA 15 TGTGCCAGTAGTATTACACAGACGAACACCGGGGAGCTGTTTTTT CASSITQTNTGELFF
TRBJ2-3 TRBV6-2/TRBV6-3 TRBD2 15 TGTGCCAGCAGTTATGAGCGGGATATCACAGATACGCAGTATTTT CASSYERDITDTQYF
TRBJ1-4 TRBV27 NA 16 TGTGCCAGCAGTTTATGGGGGGGAGCAACTAATGAAAAACTGTTTTTT CASSLWGGATNEKLFF
TRBJ2-7 TRBV7-2 TRBD2 15 TGTGCCAGCAGCTTGGAACTAGCGGGAGTCTACGAGCAGTACTTC CASSLELAGVYEQYF
TRBJ2-1 TRBV7-9 TRBD1 15 TGTGCCAGCAGCCTCTCGTGGGACAGGGGCAATGAGCAGTTCTTC CASSLSWDRGNEQFF
TRBJ2-3 TRBV4-1 TRBD1 16 TGCGCCAGCAGCCCGAAACAGGGGGCGAGCACAGATACGCAGTATTTT CASSPKQGASTDTQYF
TRBJ2-1 TRBV21-1 NA 16 TGTGCCAGCAGCAAAGGAGCGTTTAGCTCCTACAATGAGCAGTTCTTC CASSKGAFSSYNEQFF
TRBJ2-1 TRBV30 NA 14 TGTGCCTGGAGAGCCGGCGGGAACTACAATGAGCAGTTCTTC CAWRAGGNYNEQFF
TRBJ2-3 TRBV7-8 TRBD2 20 TGTGCCAGCAGCTTAGCTAGCGGGGGGGCCCTAAAAACTAGCACAGATACGCAGTATTTT CASSLASGGALKTSTDTQYF
TRBJ2-3 TRBV5-1 TRBD2 16 TGCGCCAGCAGCTTGGTTCCTAGCGGGAGAACAGATACGCAGTATTTT CASSLVPSGRTDTQYF
TRBJ1-2 TRBV6-2/TRBV6-3 NA 13 TGTGCCAGCAACCCAGACGGGTACTATGGCTACACCTTC CASNPDGYYGYTF
TRBJ2-4 TRBV18 NA 18 TGTGCCAGCTCACCGCGCCTAGTCGGGGAACTAGGCAAAAACATTCAGTACTTC CASSPRLVGELGKNIQYF
TRBJ2-3 TRBV5-6 NA 11 TGTGCCAGCACCAACACAGATACGCAGTATTTT CASTNTDTQYF
TRBJ1-5 TRBV12-3/TRBV12-4 NA 13 TGTGCCACCTCCGGGACTGCGGGCCAGCCCCAGCATTTT CATSGTAGQPQHF
TRBJ2-7 TRBV30 NA 12 TGTGCCTGGAGTATGTCCCTCTACGAGCAGTACTTC CAWSMSLYEQYF
TRBJ2-7 TRBV10-3 TRBD1 16 TGTGCCATCAGTGACGGGACAGGGGGCGGTATGGACGAGCAGTACTTC CAISDGTGGGMDEQYF
TRBJ1-2 TRBV7-2 TRBD1 15 TGTGCCAGCAGCGCCCCGGGACAGGGGGAGGGGGGCTACACCTTC CASSAPGQGEGGYTF
TRBJ2-5 TRBV3-1/TRBV3-2 NA 13 TGTGCCAGCAGCCAAGATGGAGGGCCCGGGAAGTACTTC CASSQDGGPGKYF